The present TCR beta chain was sequenced within a study of human T cells and chemical hapten exposure. The wider study: Patients were given diphenylcyclopropenone on the scalp weekly across the roughly 24-week study. General study findings and limits: The number of TCRs above 1 in 1000 frequency did not change after DPC sensitization.

Time point denoted: patch test 3, about 24 weeks after DPC sensitization. Treatment reported: therapeutic diphenylcyclopropenone sensitization with weekly scalp DPC. Samples of blood were obtained prior to the application of each patch test. Authors' analysis steps: Around 91,000 TCRs per sample was the median, with a range of 23,224 to 690,600. TCRdb redid the calling of the RACE reads with MiXCR, one entry per CDR3 protein. V and J calls and clone size were set by TCRdb, not the authors. The sample lists under 200,000 distinct CDR3 sequences, about 30% seen once, with under 2.5% in the top ten. The V gene's germline CDR1 is LGHNA and CDR2 YSLEER. V was clipped by 0 bases and J by 5 bases, with 10 bases between them. The CDR3 runs 15 residues. In its sample, this clonotype was seen a few times. The antigen is undetermined.

The sequencing here drew on whole blood, taken in connection with sensitization to the hapten diphenylcyclopropenone (DPC). The chain couples TRBV4-3 to TRBJ1-4; no clear D. The TCR sequence derives from a woman in her late teens or twenties with alopecia areata. Some clones in this sample may be carry-over from other donors' samples. CDR3 in DNA: TGCGCCAGCAGCCAAGATCCACAGTTGAATGAAAAACTGTTTTTT. This sequence encodes CASSQDPQLNEKLFF.